This section outlines one T cell receptor beta chain sequence together with its context. Its antigen is not yet known. The sample holds no much larger clone one base away, and base qualities are not on file. This record belongs to a study (dated by TCRdb to 2014 to 2015). Background for the entire study: The study tested whether tumor-infiltrating Tregs in breast cancer are recruited from blood Tregs or converted in situ from other CD4+ T cell subsets.

CD4+CD45RO+CD25- cells were isolated as memory CD4+ T cells. Tregs, naive and memory CD4+ T cells from tumor, blood and ipsilateral draining lymph nodes of a few breast cancer patients underwent full-length TCR alpha and beta sequencing. Tumor tissue and lymph nodes obtained from ipsilateral axillary dissection were perfused with PBS, minced and then digested with collagenase I and hyaluronidase. FACS confirmed that the sorted cell populations were more than 90% pure. Results the study describes overall, beyond this receptor: The validation in the larger cohort was limited to a single TCR beta V-J rearrangement instead of whole repertoires. Tumor memory CD4+ T cell TCR gene usage clustered with blood and lymph node memory CD4+ cells and lymph node naive CD4+ cells. The TCR alpha and beta sequences of tumor-infiltrating Tregs showed the greatest overlap with tumor naive CD4+ T cells, followed by blood naive CD4+ T cells.

The cysteine opens and the phenylalanine closes a CDR3 of 16 amino acids. Left in the record is the CDR3 DNA by itself, 48 bases read in frame from the first base. According to the germline V gene (reference sequence), CDR1 reads DFQATT and CDR2 reads SNEGSKA. V has 7 bases trimmed and J has 0 bases trimmed; junction bases matching no gene number 11. Amplification of full-length TCR variable regions was done by 5' RACE PCR using constant-region reverse primers, and this step was followed by semi-nested PCR with Nested Universal Primer A. Using the ReliaPrep RNA Cell Miniprep System, total RNA was extracted, and the SMARTer RACE 5'/3' Kit was then used to reverse transcribe the RNA into 5'RACE-ready cDNA. An Illumina MiSeq was used to sequence the full-length TCR alpha and beta libraries, which had been barcoded with multiplex adaptors. The authors processed their data as follows. Sequencing data were pooled across the five patients for each of nine subset-tissue groups and compared by unsupervised clustering of TCR gene usage. The Morisita-Horn index was used to calculate repertoire similarity, with shared sequences weighted by how much each contributed to each repertoire. TCRdb handled the public reads itself, with Q25 trimming in fastp and clone calling in MiXCR, and kept productive beta chains. Every CDR3 protein is listed once, alongside the most common genes and DNA of its rows. What appears here as the V and J calls and clone size reflects TCRdb's work, not the paper's. Within this sample are tens of thousands of distinct CDR3 sequences, with roughly 28% of them counted one time only. The ten largest clones add up to about 3% of the sample.

The sample was tumor-infiltrating memory CD4+ T cells sorted from the breast tumor. In the paper's terms, the cell subset or site label means: memory CD4+ T cells, CD4+CD45RO+CD25-. The chain employs TRBV20-1 and TRBJ2-1; 8 bases in between match TRBD1. The sequence was collected from a female donor with breast cancer. The bases are TGCAGTGTTCCTAGACAGGGGCCAGGCTCCTACAATGAGCAGTTCTTC. It translates to CSVPRQGPGSYNEQFF.